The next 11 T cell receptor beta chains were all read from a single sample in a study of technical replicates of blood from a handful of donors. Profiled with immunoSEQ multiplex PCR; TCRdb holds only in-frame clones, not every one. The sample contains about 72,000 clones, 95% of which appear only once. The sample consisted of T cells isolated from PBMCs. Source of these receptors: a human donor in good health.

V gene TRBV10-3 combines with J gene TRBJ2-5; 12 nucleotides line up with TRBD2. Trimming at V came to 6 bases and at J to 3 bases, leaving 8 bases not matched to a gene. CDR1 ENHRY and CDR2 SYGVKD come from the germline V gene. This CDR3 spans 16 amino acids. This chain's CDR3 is CAIRETSGSGEETQYF. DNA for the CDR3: TGTGCCATCAGGGAGACTAGCGGGAGTGGAGAAGAGACCCAGTACTTC.

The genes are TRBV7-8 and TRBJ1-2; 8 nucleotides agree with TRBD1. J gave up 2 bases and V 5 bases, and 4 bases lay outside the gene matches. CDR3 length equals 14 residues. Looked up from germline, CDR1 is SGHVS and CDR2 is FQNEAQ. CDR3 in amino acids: CASSPTGVNYGYTF. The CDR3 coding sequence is TGTGCCAGCAGCCCGACAGGGGTGAACTATGGCTACACCTTC.

DNA for the CDR3: TGTGCCAGCAGTACCCCCGACAGGACCTACGAGCAGTACTTC. It translates to CASSTPDRTYEQYF. V and J are TRBV28 and TRBJ2-7, with D possibly being TRBD1 (6 bases). The V end was cut by 5 bases, the J end by 2 bases, with 13 bases between. This CDR3 region has 14 residues. Germline CDR1 is MDHEN and CDR2 is SYDVKM.

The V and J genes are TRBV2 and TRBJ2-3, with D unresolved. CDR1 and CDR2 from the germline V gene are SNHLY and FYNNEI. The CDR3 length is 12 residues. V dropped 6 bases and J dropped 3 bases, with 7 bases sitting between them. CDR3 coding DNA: TGTGCCAGCAGATACAATACAGATACGCAGTATTTT. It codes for CASRYNTDTQYF.

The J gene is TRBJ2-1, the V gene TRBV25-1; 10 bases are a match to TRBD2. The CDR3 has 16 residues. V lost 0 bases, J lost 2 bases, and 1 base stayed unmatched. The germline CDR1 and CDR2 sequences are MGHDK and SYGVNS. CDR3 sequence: CASSEYLAGAYNEQFF. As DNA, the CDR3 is TGTGCCAGCAGTGAATATCTAGCGGGGGCCTACAATGAGCAGTTCTTC. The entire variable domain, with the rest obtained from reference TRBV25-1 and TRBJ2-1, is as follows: EADIYQTPRYLVIGTGKKITLECSQTMGHDKMYWYQQDPGMELHLIHYSYGVNSTEKGDLSSESTVSRIRTEHFPLTLESARPSHTSQYLCASSEYLAGAYNEQFFGPGTRLTVL.

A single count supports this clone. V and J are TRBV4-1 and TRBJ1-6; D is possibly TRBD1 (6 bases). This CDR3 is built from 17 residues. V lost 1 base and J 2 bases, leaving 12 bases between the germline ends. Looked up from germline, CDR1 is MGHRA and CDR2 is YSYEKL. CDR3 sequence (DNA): TGCGCCAGCAGCCAAGGAAAGGGGGTGGCCTATAATTCACCCCTCCACTTT. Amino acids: CASSQGKGVAYNSPLHF.

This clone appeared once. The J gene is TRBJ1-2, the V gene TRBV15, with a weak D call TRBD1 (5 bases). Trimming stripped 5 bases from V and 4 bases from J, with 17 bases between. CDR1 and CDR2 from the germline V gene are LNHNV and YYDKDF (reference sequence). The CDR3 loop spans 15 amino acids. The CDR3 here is CATSAPRGYLYGYTF. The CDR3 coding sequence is TGTGCCACCAGCGCTCCGCGGGGCTATCTCTATGGCTACACCTTC.

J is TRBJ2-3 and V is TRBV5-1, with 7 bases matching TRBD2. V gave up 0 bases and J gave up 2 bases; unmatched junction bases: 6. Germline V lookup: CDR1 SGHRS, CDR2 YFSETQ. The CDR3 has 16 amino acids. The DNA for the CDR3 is TGCGCCAGCAGCTTGGACAGCGGGGTCTCCACAGATACGCAGTATTTT. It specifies CASSLDSGVSTDTQYF.

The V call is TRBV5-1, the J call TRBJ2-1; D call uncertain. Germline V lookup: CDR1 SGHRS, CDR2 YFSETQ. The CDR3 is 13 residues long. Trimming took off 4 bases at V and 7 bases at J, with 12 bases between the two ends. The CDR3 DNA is TGCGCCAGCAGCCCCTTTCGTTTAAATGAGCAGTTCTTC. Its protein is CASSPFRLNEQFF.

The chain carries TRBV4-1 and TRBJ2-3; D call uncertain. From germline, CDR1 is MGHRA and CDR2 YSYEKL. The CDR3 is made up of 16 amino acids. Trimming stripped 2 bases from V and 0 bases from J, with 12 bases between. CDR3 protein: CASSQQSDLSTDTQYF. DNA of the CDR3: TGCGCCAGCAGCCAACAGAGCGACCTTAGCACAGATACGCAGTATTTT.

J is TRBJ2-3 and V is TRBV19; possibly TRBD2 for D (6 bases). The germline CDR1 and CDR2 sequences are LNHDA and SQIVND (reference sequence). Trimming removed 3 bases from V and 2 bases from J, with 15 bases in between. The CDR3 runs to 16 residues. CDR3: CASSMAQGLSTDTQYF. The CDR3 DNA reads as TGTGCCAGTAGTATGGCCCAGGGACTTTCCACAGATACGCAGTATTTT. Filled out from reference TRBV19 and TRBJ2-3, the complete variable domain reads DGGITQSPKYLFRKEGQNVTLSCEQNLNHDAMYWYRQDPGQGLRLIYYSQIVNDFQKGDIAEGYSVSREKKESFPLTVTSAQKNPTAFYLCASSMAQGLSTDTQYFGPGTRLTVL.